This TCR beta chain was recorded in a study of blood T cell repertoires in COVID-19. Study as a whole: The origin of the acute and convalescent COVID-19 samples was the United States, Italy and Spain. The cDNA or gDNA used as material had been derived from T cells, B-cell-depleted T cells, or PBMCs.

Methods used by the authors: Reference gene primer amplification gave nucleated cell count estimates. Assay: immunoSEQ multiplex PCR; the TCRdb copy retains only in-frame clones and omits some. V and J calls and clone size are as listed in that table; D and trimming were resolved from the DNA. The sample has more than 200,000 clones, more than 65% seen once. The V segment lost 6 bases and the J segment 5 bases; nucleotides outside the gene matches: 5. The germline CDR1 and CDR2 sequences are MDHEN and SYDVKM. The CDR3 contains 14 residues. The source material was peripheral blood. The rearrangement links TRBV28 to TRBJ1-1; 11 bases map to TRBD1. This receptor was taken from a woman aged 40 to 50 who had recovered from COVID-19. The CDR3, as DNA: TGTGCCAGCAGACCGGGACAGGGGGTGACTGAAGCTTTCTTT. It codes for CASRPGQGVTEAFF.